The source of this T cell receptor (beta chain) is a study of OX40 agonist ivuxolimab in advanced cancers. For the study at large: Of the participants, 40% had some prior anti-PD-1, anti-PD-L1 or anti-CTLA-4 therapy, which was allowed. Study conclusions and caveats: Antigen specificity was not determined for the expanded peripheral T cells.

Some clones are missing from TCRdb's copy, which holds only in-frame ones; the method was immunoSEQ multiplex PCR. The sample consists of tens of thousands of clones, about 90% of them appearing once. Germline CDR1 SNHLY, CDR2 FYNNEI. This CDR3 region has 13 residues. A word on this clone: Its antigen is as yet unknown.

The source of this sequence is an adult with an advanced solid tumor such as melanoma, head and neck, liver or kidney cancer. The chain has TRBV2 and TRBJ1-4; tentative D call: TRBD1 (5 bases). Sequencing was performed on CD4+ or CD8+ T cells sorted from blood, taken in a trial of the OX40 agonist ivuxolimab. The CDR3 DNA is TGTGGCTCCACAGGCATCAGAAATGAAAAACTGTTTTTT. Translated: CGSTGIRNEKLFF.